These 19 T cell receptor beta chains were sequenced from one sample in a study of blood T cell repertoires in COVID-19. Libraries were prepared by immunoSEQ multiplex PCR; TCRdb keeps only in-frame clonotypes and omits some of them. The sample holds 150,000 or so clones, roughly 85% seen once. Sequenced material: peripheral blood. The receptors stem from a woman aged 55 to 70 with COVID-19, enrolled during active disease.

The rearrangement links TRBV25-1 to TRBJ2-7; TRBD1 agrees at 10 bases. The V gene end was trimmed by 2 bases and the J gene end by 5 bases; junction bases not matched to a gene: 3. This CDR3 comprises 14 residues. The germline gives CDR1 MGHDK, CDR2 SYGVNS. CDR3: CASSEVGTGDEQYF. Written as DNA, the CDR3 is TGTGCCAGCAGTGAAGTCGGGACAGGGGACGAGCAGTACTTC.

There are a few counts of this clone. V is TRBV6-5 and J is TRBJ2-1; D is perhaps TRBD2 (7 bases). The CDR3 consists of 15 residues. Germline CDR1 and CDR2: MNHEY and SVGAGI. V was shortened by 6 bases and J by 1 base, with 13 bases between the two germline ends. The CDR3 nucleotides read TGTGCCAGCAGCCGGGGGGCCTCATCCTACAATGAGCAGTTCTTC. The encoded protein is CASSRGASSYNEQFF.

This clone appeared once. J is TRBJ2-5 and V is TRBV6-5; TRBD2 matches at 11 bases. J lost 2 bases, V lost 5 bases, and 1 base had no gene match. Germline V gene lookup returns CDR1 MNHEY and CDR2 SVGAGI. The CDR3 is 14 residues long. CDR3 residues: CASSLAGGQETQYF. As DNA, the CDR3 is TGTGCCAGCAGTCTAGCGGGGGGACAAGAGACCCAGTACTTC.

V usage is TRBV2 and J usage is TRBJ1-5, with D possibly TRBD1 on 6 matching bases. Trimming shortened V by 2 bases and J by 2 bases, and 19 bases separated the two germline ends. CDR1 is SNHLY, CDR2 FYNNEI, per germline. The length of the CDR3 is 18 residues. CDR3 in DNA: TGTGCCAGCAGTGAACAAAGGGCAGGGGCGCAAGGCAATCAGCCCCAGCATTTT. The encoded protein is CASSEQRAGAQGNQPQHF.

This clone was seen more than once but under ten times. The genes are TRBV28 and TRBJ2-5, with 7 bases fitting TRBD2. The CDR3 covers 16 residues. Germline V gene data show CDR1 as MDHEN and CDR2 as SYDVKM. The V segment lost 3 bases and the J segment 0 bases; nucleotides outside the gene matches: 7. The CDR3 nucleotides read TGTGCCAGCAGTTTTATAAGCGGGGCCTACCAAGAGACCCAGTACTTC. This gives the protein CASSFISGAYQETQYF.

The chain couples TRBV7-2 to TRBJ2-7; the match to TRBD2 covers 9 bases. Germline CDR1 SGHTA, CDR2 FQGNSA. The V gene end was trimmed by 2 bases and the J gene end by 1 base; junction bases not matched to a gene: 3. The CDR3 has 15 amino acids. CDR3 coding DNA: TGTGCCAGCAGCTTACTAGCGGGGATTTCCTACGAGCAGTACTTC. As protein: CASSLLAGISYEQYF.

The chain carries TRBV5-4 and TRBJ2-3; 11 bases map to TRBD2. With 4 bases clipped from V and 6 bases from J, the junction kept 10 bases outside the gene matches. The CDR3 covers 16 residues. CDR1 and CDR2 (germline): SGHNT, YYREEE (reference sequence). CDR3 amino acids: CASSLISGGADDTQYF. As DNA, the CDR3 is TGTGCCAGCAGCCTTATTAGCGGGGGGGCCGACGATACGCAGTATTTT.

The V and J genes are TRBV27 and TRBJ2-7, with D hard to call. Germline V CDR1 and CDR2: MNHEY, SMNVEV (reference sequence). Trimming removed 7 bases from V and 3 bases from J, with 13 bases in between. This CDR3 region has 13 residues. The DNA of the CDR3 is TGTGCCAGCATAGCTAACAACTTCTACGAGCAGTACTTC. This codes for CASIANNFYEQYF.

CDR3 residues: CASSLRGGEGEKLFF. The CDR3 DNA sequence: TGCGCCAGCAGCTTGCGAGGGGGCGAGGGTGAAAAACTGTTTTTT. The J gene is TRBJ1-4, the V gene TRBV5-1, with 7 bases matching TRBD1. The CDR3 extends over 15 amino acids. Germline CDR1 SGHRS, CDR2 YFSETQ. V shed 1 base and J 7 bases; nucleotides not matched to a gene: 7.

V is TRBV4-3 and J is TRBJ2-3; TRBD2 matches at 11 bases. The CDR3 totals 18 residues. V lost 0 bases, J lost 5 bases, and 10 bases stayed unmatched. Germline loops: CDR1 LGHNA, CDR2 YSLEER. CDR3 nucleotide sequence: TGCGCCAGCAGCCAAGATGGATTAGCGGGGGGGCAAAAAGATACGCAGTATTTT. As protein: CASSQDGLAGGQKDTQYF.

The chain employs TRBV7-8 and TRBJ1-2; 10 nucleotides line up with TRBD1. Germline trimming cut 0 bases from V and 10 bases from J; bases unmatched to any gene: 11. The CDR3 consists of 16 residues. Germline assignment: CDR1 SGHVS and CDR2 FQNEAQ. The CDR3 sequence is CASSLAPTGTGAYYTF. The CDR3 DNA follows: TGTGCCAGCAGCTTAGCCCCTACCGGGACAGGGGCATACTACACCTTC.

Here the CDR3 reads CASSLEGDRGLAGELFF. CDR3 DNA: TGTGCCAGCAGCTTAGAGGGGGACAGGGGGTTGGCCGGGGAGCTGTTTTTT. This rearrangement joins TRBV11-2 to TRBJ2-2; 11 bases agree with TRBD1. This CDR3 comprises 17 residues. V lost 0 bases and J lost 6; bases outside the gene matches: 6. Germline V gene data show CDR1 as SGHAT and CDR2 as FQNNGV.

This clone has just a few counts. The rearrangement joins TRBV10-3 to TRBJ2-2; 9 positions match TRBD1. The ends lost 0 bases at V and 5 bases at J; junction bases unmatched: 7. Germline V CDR1 and CDR2: ENHRY, SYGVKD. The CDR3 is made up of 17 amino acids. In DNA, the CDR3 is TGTGCCATCAGTGAGTCGCAGACAGGGGGTAATACCGGGGAGCTGTTTTTT. Translated, it gives CAISESQTGGNTGELFF.

The chain joins TRBV7-3 to TRBJ1-1; 7 nucleotides align to TRBD1. The CDR3 extends over 12 amino acids. From germline, CDR1 is SGHTA and CDR2 FQGTGA. With 5 bases clipped from V and 8 bases from J, the junction kept 5 bases outside the gene matches. The CDR3 DNA sequence: TGTGCCAGCAGCCCTCAGGGGGGAGAAGCTTTCTTT. Translation: CASSPQGGEAFF.

V gene TRBV7-2 combines with J gene TRBJ1-4, with 12 positions matching TRBD1. Germline loops: CDR1 SGHTA, CDR2 FQGNSA. V trimming: 1 base; J trimming: 0 bases; junction bases outside the gene matches: 3. CDR3 length: 18 residues. CDR3 nucleotide sequence: TGTGCCAGCAGCTTAGTGGGACAGGGGGCCACAACTAATGAAAAACTGTTTTTT. As protein: CASSLVGQGATTNEKLFF.

The V gene is TRBV15, the J gene TRBJ2-3; 9 nucleotides align to TRBD2. This CDR3 is 16 amino acids long. Germline values: CDR1 LNHNV, CDR2 YYDKDF (reference sequence). Trimming removed 1 base from V and 4 bases from J; junction bases left unmatched: 6. The CDR3 region has the DNA TGTGCCACCAGCAGAGTAAGCGGGGGGCTTGCAGATACGCAGTATTTT. Encoded protein: CATSRVSGGLADTQYF.

The chain uses TRBV19 and TRBJ2-5, with D tentatively TRBD2 (5 bases). Germline V gene lookup returns CDR1 LNHDA and CDR2 SQIVND (reference sequence). This CDR3 contains 15 residues. With 6 bases removed from V and 4 bases from J, the gap between germline ends came to 18 bases. CDR3 in amino acids: CASSPRHTSLETQYF. The CDR3, as DNA: TGTGCCAGTAGCCCACGACATACTAGTCTAGAGACCCAGTACTTC.

DNA of the CDR3: TGCGCCAGCAGCGTTACAGGGGATCGCGAAAAACTGTTTTTT. Translating gives CASSVTGDREKLFF. The gene calls are TRBV5-1 and TRBJ1-4; 7 bases fit TRBD1. The CDR3 has 14 residues. V lost 4 bases, J lost 8 bases, and 8 bases stayed unmatched. Germline V gives CDR1 SGHRS, CDR2 YFSETQ.

The gene calls are TRBV7-2 and TRBJ2-1; TRBD2 aligns across 11 bases. There are 18 residues in the CDR3. J gave up 3 bases and V 7 bases, and 14 bases lay outside the gene matches. Germline V gene data show CDR1 as SGHTA and CDR2 as FQGNSA. CDR3 sequence (DNA): TGTGCCAGCACCCACTTAGCGGGGGGGCCAGACTTCTACAATGAGCAGTTCTTC. Translating it yields CASTHLAGGPDFYNEQFF.